The T cell receptor beta chain described here comes from a study of control samples from healthy donors and cancer patients. The V and J ends lost 5 bases and 6 bases respectively, with 16 bases between them. The V gene's germline CDR1 is SNHLY and CDR2 FYNNEI. The CDR3 has 15 residues. Clones were read by immunoSEQ multiplex PCR, and TCRdb kept only the in-frame ones, dropping some. The sample features fewer than 250,000 clones, with 2% to 2.5% in its top ten. The origin of this receptor is a woman younger than 45 in good health. The gene calls are TRBV2 and TRBJ2-2, with D perhaps TRBD1 (5 bases). The sample consisted of blood. The CDR3 sequence is CASSQRGIYPGELFF. The CDR3 nucleotides are TGTGCCAGCAGTCAAAGGGGCATATACCCCGGGGAGCTGTTTTTT. Full variable domain (remainder filled in from reference TRBV2 and TRBJ2-2): EPEVTQTPSHQVTQMGQEVILRCVPISNHLYFYWYRQILGQKVEFLVSFYNNEISEKSEIFDDQFSVERPDGSNFTLKIRSTKLEDSAMYFCASSQRGIYPGELFFGEGSRLTVL.